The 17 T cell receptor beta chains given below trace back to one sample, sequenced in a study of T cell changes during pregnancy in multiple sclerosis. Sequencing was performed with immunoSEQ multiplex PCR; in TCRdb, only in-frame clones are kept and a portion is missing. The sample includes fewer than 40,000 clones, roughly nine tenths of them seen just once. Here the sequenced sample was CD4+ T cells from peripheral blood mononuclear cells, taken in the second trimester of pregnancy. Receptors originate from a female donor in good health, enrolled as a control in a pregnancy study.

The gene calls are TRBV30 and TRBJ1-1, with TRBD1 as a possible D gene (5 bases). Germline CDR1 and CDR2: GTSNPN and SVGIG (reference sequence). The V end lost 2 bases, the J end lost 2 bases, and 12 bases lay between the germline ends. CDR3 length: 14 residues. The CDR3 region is CAWSRGWANTEAFF. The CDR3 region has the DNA TGTGCCTGGAGTAGGGGTTGGGCCAACACTGAAGCTTTCTTT.

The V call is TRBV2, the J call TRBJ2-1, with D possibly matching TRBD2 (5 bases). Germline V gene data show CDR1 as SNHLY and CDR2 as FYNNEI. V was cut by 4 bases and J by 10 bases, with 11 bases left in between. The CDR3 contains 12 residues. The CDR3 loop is CASSARDTEQFF. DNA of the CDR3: TGTGCCAGCAGTGCCCGGGATACAGAGCAGTTCTTC.

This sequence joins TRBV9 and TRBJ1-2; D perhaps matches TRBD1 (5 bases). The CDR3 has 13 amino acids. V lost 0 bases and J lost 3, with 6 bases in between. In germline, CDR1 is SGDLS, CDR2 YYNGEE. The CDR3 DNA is TGTGCCAGCAGCGTAGAGGGGCACTATGGCTACACCTTC. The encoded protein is CASSVEGHYGYTF.

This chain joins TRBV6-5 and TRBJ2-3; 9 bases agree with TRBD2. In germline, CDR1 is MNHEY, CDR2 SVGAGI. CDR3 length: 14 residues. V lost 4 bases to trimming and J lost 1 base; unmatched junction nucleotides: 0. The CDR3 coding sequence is TGTGCCAGCAGTTCTAGCGGGGGCACAGATACGCAGTATTTT. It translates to CASSSSGGTDTQYF.

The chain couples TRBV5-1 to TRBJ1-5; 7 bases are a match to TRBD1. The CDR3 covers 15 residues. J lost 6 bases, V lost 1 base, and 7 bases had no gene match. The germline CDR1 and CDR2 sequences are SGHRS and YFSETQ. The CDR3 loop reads CASSLSGQGGQPQHF. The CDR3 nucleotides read TGCGCCAGCAGCTTGTCCGGCCAGGGGGGTCAGCCCCAGCATTTT.

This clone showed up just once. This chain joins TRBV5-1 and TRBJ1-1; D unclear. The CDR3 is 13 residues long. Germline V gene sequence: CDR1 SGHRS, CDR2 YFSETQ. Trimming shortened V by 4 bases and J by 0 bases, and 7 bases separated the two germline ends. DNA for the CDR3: TGCGCCAGCAGCCCAGGATTGAACACTGAAGCTTTCTTT. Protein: CASSPGLNTEAFF. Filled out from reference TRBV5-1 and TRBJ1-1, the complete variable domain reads KAGVTQTPRYLIKTRGQQVTLSCSPISGHRSVSWYQQTPGQGLQFLFEYFSETQRNKGNFPGRFSGRQFSNSRSEMNVSTLELGDSALYLCASSPGLNTEAFFGQGTRLTVV.

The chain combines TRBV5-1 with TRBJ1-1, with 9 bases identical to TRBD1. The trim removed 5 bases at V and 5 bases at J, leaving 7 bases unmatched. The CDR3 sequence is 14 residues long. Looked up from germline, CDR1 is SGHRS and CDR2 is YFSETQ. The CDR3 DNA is TGCGCCAGCAGTTCGACAGGGGGAAGGACTGAAGCTTTCTTT. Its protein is CASSSTGGRTEAFF.

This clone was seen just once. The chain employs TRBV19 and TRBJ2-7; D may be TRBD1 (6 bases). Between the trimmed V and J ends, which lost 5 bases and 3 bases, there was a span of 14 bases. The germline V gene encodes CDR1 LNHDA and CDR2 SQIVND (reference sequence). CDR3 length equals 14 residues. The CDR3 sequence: CASSHRQGGYEQYF. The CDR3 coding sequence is TGTGCCAGTAGTCATCGCCAAGGGGGCTACGAGCAGTACTTC.

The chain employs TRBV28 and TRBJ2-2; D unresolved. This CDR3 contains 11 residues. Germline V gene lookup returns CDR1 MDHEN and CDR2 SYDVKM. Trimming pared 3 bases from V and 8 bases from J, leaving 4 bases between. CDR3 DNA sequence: TGTGCCAGCAGTTTTTCGGGGGAGCTGTTTTTT. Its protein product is CASSFSGELFF.

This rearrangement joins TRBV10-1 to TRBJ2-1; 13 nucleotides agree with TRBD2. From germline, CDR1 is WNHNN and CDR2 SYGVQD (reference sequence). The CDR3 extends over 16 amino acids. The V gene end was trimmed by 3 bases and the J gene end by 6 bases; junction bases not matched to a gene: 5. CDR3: CASSDPGLAGSNEQFF. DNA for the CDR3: TGCGCCAGCAGTGACCCGGGACTAGCGGGGAGCAATGAGCAGTTCTTC.

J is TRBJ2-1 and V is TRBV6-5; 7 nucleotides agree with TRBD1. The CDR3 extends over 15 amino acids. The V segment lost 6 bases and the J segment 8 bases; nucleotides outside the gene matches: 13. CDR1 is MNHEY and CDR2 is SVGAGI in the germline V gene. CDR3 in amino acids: CASRPQGVGRDEQFF. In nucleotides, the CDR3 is TGTGCCAGCAGGCCGCAGGGGGTCGGTCGGGATGAGCAGTTCTTC.

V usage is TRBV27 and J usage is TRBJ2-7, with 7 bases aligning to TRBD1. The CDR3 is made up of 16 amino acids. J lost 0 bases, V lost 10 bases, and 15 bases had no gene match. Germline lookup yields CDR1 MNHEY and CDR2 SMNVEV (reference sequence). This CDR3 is CATRHPTGLSSYEQYF. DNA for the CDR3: TGTGCCACCCGACACCCGACAGGGCTATCCTCCTACGAGCAGTACTTC.

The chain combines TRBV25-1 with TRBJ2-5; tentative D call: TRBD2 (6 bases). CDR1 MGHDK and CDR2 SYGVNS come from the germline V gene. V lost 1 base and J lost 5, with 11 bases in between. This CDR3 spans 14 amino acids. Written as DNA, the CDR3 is TGTGCCAGCAGTGAATTACTAGCCCGGGAGACCCAGTACTTC. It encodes CASSELLARETQYF.

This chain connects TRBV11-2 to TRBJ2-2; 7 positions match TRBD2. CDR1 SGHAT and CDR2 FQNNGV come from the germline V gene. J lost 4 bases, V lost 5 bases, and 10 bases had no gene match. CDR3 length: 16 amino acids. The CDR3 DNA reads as TGTGCCAGCAGCCGTTGGGGCGGGAGCGCCACCGGGGAGCTGTTTTTT. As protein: CASSRWGGSATGELFF.

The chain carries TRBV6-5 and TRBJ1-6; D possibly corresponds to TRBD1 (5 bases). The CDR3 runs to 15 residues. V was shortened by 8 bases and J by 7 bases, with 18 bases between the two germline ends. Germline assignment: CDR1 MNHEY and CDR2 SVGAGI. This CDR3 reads CASGAQGDRNSPLHF. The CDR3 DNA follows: TGTGCCAGCGGAGCTCAAGGGGATCGGAATTCACCCCTCCACTTT.

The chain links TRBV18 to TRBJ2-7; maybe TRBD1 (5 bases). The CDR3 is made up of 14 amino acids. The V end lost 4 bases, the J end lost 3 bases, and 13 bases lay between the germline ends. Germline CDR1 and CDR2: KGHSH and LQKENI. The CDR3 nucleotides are TGTGCCAGCTCACTCTGGCAGGGCAACTACGAGCAGTACTTC. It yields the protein CASSLWQGNYEQYF.

CDR3 sequence: CASSKALPDRGFGSNQPQHF. Written as DNA, the CDR3 is TGTGCCAGCAGCAAAGCGCTTCCGGACAGGGGCTTTGGTAGCAATCAGCCCCAGCATTTT. The chain joins TRBV21-1 to TRBJ1-5; TRBD1, the table's D call, was not compared with the DNA. TRBV21-1 is shown as a pseudogene. This CDR3 spans 20 amino acids.